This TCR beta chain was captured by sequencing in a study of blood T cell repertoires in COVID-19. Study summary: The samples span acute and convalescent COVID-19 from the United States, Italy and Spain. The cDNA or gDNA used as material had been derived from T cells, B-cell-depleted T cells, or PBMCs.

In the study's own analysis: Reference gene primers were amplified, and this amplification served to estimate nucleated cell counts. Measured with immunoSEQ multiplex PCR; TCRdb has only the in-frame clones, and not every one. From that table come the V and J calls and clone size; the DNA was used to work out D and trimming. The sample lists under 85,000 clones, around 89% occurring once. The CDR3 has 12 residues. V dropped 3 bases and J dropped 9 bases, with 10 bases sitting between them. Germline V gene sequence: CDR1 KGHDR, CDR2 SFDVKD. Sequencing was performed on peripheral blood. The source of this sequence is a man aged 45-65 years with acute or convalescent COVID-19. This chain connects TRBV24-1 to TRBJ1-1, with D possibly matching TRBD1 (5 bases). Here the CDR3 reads CATSDRQGKAFF. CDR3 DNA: TGTGCCACCAGTGATCGTCAGGGTAAAGCTTTCTTT.